This T cell receptor (beta chain) was obtained from a study of spatial heterogeneity in lung cancer. Study-level background: Mean representation of each unique TCR and UMI combination in the raw reads exceeded eight occurrences.

TCRdb re-derived calls from the 5' RACE reads in MiXCR, one entry per CDR3 protein. The sample consists of about 75,000 distinct CDR3 sequences, roughly 15% of them appearing once. V trimming: 4 bases; J trimming: 8 bases; junction bases outside the gene matches: 15. Germline V lookup: CDR1 LGHNA, CDR2 YSLEER. The CDR3 is 16 residues long. Time point here: sample taken at primary tumor resection. The input material, whole RNA from tumor, nontumor lung or frozen PBMC, was sequenced unsorted. Donors were over 70 untreated early-stage non-small cell lung cancer patients. The study, taken as a whole, reports: Tumor TCRs that were ubiquitous and expanded showed up in blood more at resection than follow-up.

About this clonotype: The antigen remains undetermined.

This sequence originates from a male donor with early-stage non-small cell lung cancer. This sequence joins TRBV4-3 and TRBJ1-2; the match to TRBD1 covers 8 bases. The sequencing used PBMCs, collected at surgery. The CDR3 DNA sequence: TGCGCCAGCAGCCCCGGACAGGGACTTGCCTTAGGCGGCTACACCTTC. This translates into CASSPGQGLALGGYTF.